This T cell receptor (beta chain) was obtained from a study of PD-1 blockade in classical Hodgkin lymphoma. The method was immunoSEQ multiplex PCR; TCRdb's version includes in-frame clones alone and lacks a portion of them. The repertoire holds tens of thousands of clones, around 74% seen once, with roughly 12% in the top ten. The time point is: cycle 4 day 1 (C4D1), after more than five weeks of nivolumab. Following autologous stem cell transplantation, relapse occurred in every patient, and exposure to brentuximab vedotin varied. Germline CDR1 and CDR2: SNHLY and FYNNEI. V shed 4 bases and J 1 base; nucleotides not matched to a gene: 3. The CDR3 is 15 residues long. This clone turned up a few times.

The origin of this receptor is a human donor with classical Hodgkin lymphoma. Material: peripheral blood mononuclear cells (PBMCs), obtained before the fourth cycle of nivolumab. The chain uses TRBV2 and TRBJ2-1, with 8 bases fitting TRBD1. For the CDR3, the DNA is TGTGCCAGCAGTGGAGGGACAGGATCCTACAATGAGCAGTTCTTC. Translation: CASSGGTGSYNEQFF.